The TCR beta chain under discussion was sequenced for a study of blood T cell repertoires in COVID-19 (dated by TCRdb to the early 2020s). Some background on the complete study: Collaborator samples came from the United States, Italy and Spain and covered acute and convalescent phases of COVID-19. The prospective study material was composed of cDNA or gDNA derived from T cells, B-cell-depleted T cells, or PBMCs. Deeply sampled blood TCRbeta repertoires from subjects exposed to, actively infected with, or recovered from COVID-19 were included in the dataset. A freely available public database, intended as a resource for researchers studying the immune response to SARS-CoV-2, is where the repertoires were released. Samples came from the ongoing ImmuneRACE study (first 160 participants) plus 1,254 subjects from 6 global collaborators. A de-identified subject ID, COVID-19 status, age in years and sex were almost always included in the sample metadata. Where available, HLA class I and class II types were taken from metadata supplied by the sample provider and were not determined by assay-based typing. Results the study describes overall, beyond this receptor: How much clinical and demographic metadata was included differed by source and by participant, and the metadata was provided uncurated.

Whole blood was collected in K2EDTA tubes by collaborating institutions according to the institutions' own protocols. For TCRbeta analysis, collaborators shipped samples in one of three forms: frozen whole blood, isolated PBMCs, or DNA extracted from either of those sample types. Notes on this clone: Its antigen remains unidentified. Base qualities are not recorded, but no much larger clone differs from it by a single base.

The germline V gene provides CDR1 MDHEN and CDR2 SYDVKM. The CDR3, from cysteine to phenylalanine, totals 15 residues. Only the CDR3 region is kept as DNA, spanning 45 bases read in frame from base 1. The trim is 10 bases for V and 0 bases for J, with a gap of 16 bases between the germline ends. TCRbeta CDR3 regions were amplified from genomic DNA using the immunoSEQ Assay, a bias-controlled multiplex PCR. The study's own analysis went as follows. Within the assay, amplification of reference gene primers was used to estimate how many nucleated cells each sample contained. Sequence reads were collapsed and filtered to measure the absolute abundance of every unique TCRbeta CDR3 rearrangement. Productive Simpson clonality was computed per sample as the square root of Simpson's diversity index over productive rearrangements. TCRdb holds this immuneACCESS table with in-frame rearrangements only. Some clones are missing; in checked studies, unresolved V genes explain under half, and the rest has no known cause. V, J and clone size are taken as reported in that table, and D and trimming were inferred from the DNA itself. The sample yields 180,000 or so clones; about 86% were counted once. Of the sample, 3.7% is held by the ten largest clones.

This sequence was found in a man between 18 and 29 years old with active or convalescent COVID-19. The V gene is TRBV28 and the J gene is TRBJ1-5; no D segment can be confidently identified. The specimen sequenced was peripheral blood. The sequenced DNA is TGTGCCACCGTTGAGGGAGGGAATAGCAATCAGCCCCAGCATTTT. Translated, it gives CATVEGGNSNQPQHF.